This is a list of T cell receptor beta chains from one sample in a study of metastatic and nonmetastatic thyroid tumors. Using MiXCR, TCRdb reanalyzed the PCR reads. Of 50,000 or so clones listed, roughly a fifth were seen once; the top ten hold 3% to 4%. Sequencing used blood. The receptor source for this set is a male donor with papillary thyroid cancer or a benign thyroid nodule (not recorded which). Some clones in this sample may be carry-over from other donors' samples. Each CDR3 is given with its conserved first and last residue. Fields, in order: CDR3 protein, CDR3 DNA, D gene, clone size, V gene, J gene. The D gene is left open where the match is weak. Clone size appears in some rows only: once, few, many, or a class for an expanded clone.

cdr3_aa: CSARKADGGITEAFF; cdr3_nt: TGCAGTGCTAGAAAGGCTGACGGAGGTATCACTGAAGCTTTCTTT; d_call: .; clone_size: many; v_call: TRBV20-1; j_call: TRBJ1-1
cdr3_aa: CASSPGGSGANVLTF; cdr3_nt: TGTGCCAGCAGCCCCGGGGGGTCTGGGGCCAACGTCCTGACTTTC; d_call: TRBD2; clone_size: many; v_call: TRBV11-3; j_call: TRBJ2-6
cdr3_aa: CASSSTDSNTDTQYF; cdr3_nt: TGTGCCAGCAGCTCGACCGACTCGAACACAGATACGCAGTATTTT; d_call: .; clone_size: many; v_call: TRBV7-3; j_call: TRBJ2-3
cdr3_aa: CASSQDGGRISNQPQHF; cdr3_nt: TGCGCCAGCAGCCAAGATGGGGGACGGATTAGCAATCAGCCCCAGCATTTT; d_call: .; clone_size: once; v_call: TRBV4-1; j_call: TRBJ1-5
cdr3_aa: CASSQVTELFGNTIYF; cdr3_nt: TGCGCCAGCAGCCAGGTGACTGAGCTCTTTGGAAACACCATATATTTT; d_call: .; clone_size: .; v_call: TRBV4-1; j_call: TRBJ1-3
cdr3_aa: CASSYRGSQQETQYF; cdr3_nt: TGTGCCAGCAGTTACCGCGGGAGTCAACAAGAGACCCAGTACTTC; d_call: TRBD2; clone_size: many; v_call: TRBV6-5; j_call: TRBJ2-5
cdr3_aa: CASSSQRRGDTEAFF; cdr3_nt: TGTGCCAGCAGTTCTCAGCGCAGGGGCGACACTGAAGCTTTCTTT; d_call: .; clone_size: many; v_call: TRBV27; j_call: TRBJ1-1
cdr3_aa: CAGSPLSLAGGYNEQFF; cdr3_nt: TGTGCCGGCAGCCCCTTATCCCTAGCGGGGGGATACAATGAGCAGTTCTTC; d_call: TRBD2; clone_size: many; v_call: TRBV11-2; j_call: TRBJ2-1
cdr3_aa: CASSQEGRVGNQPQHF; cdr3_nt: TGCGCCAGCAGCCAAGAAGGCCGGGTGGGCAATCAGCCCCAGCATTTT; d_call: .; clone_size: many; v_call: TRBV4-1; j_call: TRBJ1-5
cdr3_aa: CSVERGMNTEAFF; cdr3_nt: TGCAGCGTTGAAAGGGGTATGAACACTGAAGCTTTCTTT; d_call: .; clone_size: many; v_call: TRBV29-1; j_call: TRBJ1-1
cdr3_aa: CATSRERTWPYNEQFF; cdr3_nt: TGTGCCACCAGCAGAGAACGAACCTGGCCTTACAATGAGCAGTTCTTC; d_call: .; clone_size: many; v_call: TRBV15; j_call: TRBJ2-1
cdr3_aa: CASSIRGQLSNQPQHF; cdr3_nt: TGTGCCAGTAGTATACGGGGACAGCTTAGCAATCAGCCCCAGCATTTT; d_call: TRBD1; clone_size: .; v_call: TRBV19; j_call: TRBJ1-5
cdr3_aa: CSARSEAVTEAFF; cdr3_nt: TGCAGTGCTAGGTCGGAGGCCGTCACTGAAGCTTTCTTT; d_call: .; clone_size: many; v_call: TRBV20-1; j_call: TRBJ1-1
cdr3_aa: CATSRVDNEQFF; cdr3_nt: TGTGCCACCAGCAGAGTGGACAATGAGCAGTTCTTC; d_call: .; clone_size: .; v_call: TRBV15; j_call: TRBJ2-1